These 8 T cell receptor beta chains were all obtained from the same sample, sequenced in a study of a mutant IDH1 vaccine in newly diagnosed glioma. The time point denotes: baseline, week 1 (first vaccination visit). As for treatment: pre-vaccination baseline after standard-of-care therapy. Profiling relied on immunoSEQ multiplex PCR, and the TCRdb table lists in-frame clones only, not all of them. The sample gives roughly 35,000 clones, approximately 91% of which show up once; 4% to 5.5% is in the top ten. The sample consisted of PBMCs, taken from a glioma patient treated with radiotherapy, temozolomide or both. The origin of the receptors is a woman aged 40-49 years with glioma.

The chain employs TRBV15 and TRBJ1-1, with 11 bases fitting TRBD1. V dropped 1 base and J dropped 4; count of bases not matched to a gene: 8. The CDR3 runs 17 residues. Looked up from germline, CDR1 is LNHNV and CDR2 is YYDKDF (reference sequence). CDR3 amino acids: CATSRGPGQGAGTEAFF. The CDR3 nucleotides read TGTGCCACCAGCAGAGGGCCCGGACAGGGGGCAGGCACTGAAGCTTTCTTT.

The J gene is TRBJ2-7, the V gene TRBV19, with D possibly TRBD2 on 5 matching bases. This CDR3 comprises 13 residues. V lost 1 base, J lost 6 bases, and 10 bases lay in between. From germline, CDR1 is LNHDA and CDR2 SQIVND (reference sequence). The CDR3 here is CASSIGEGSEQYF. The DNA of the CDR3 is TGTGCCAGTAGTATAGGGGAAGGGAGCGAGCAGTACTTC.

The rearrangement links TRBV15 to TRBJ1-4; D gene uncertain. Trimming took off 1 base at V and 0 bases at J, with 9 bases between the two ends. The CDR3 extends over 16 amino acids. Per the germline V gene, CDR1 is LNHNV and CDR2 is YYDKDF (reference sequence). The CDR3 loop reads CATSRGTGATNEKLFF. In nucleotides, the CDR3 is TGTGCCACCAGCAGAGGAACCGGGGCAACTAATGAAAAACTGTTTTTT.

This chain joins TRBV5-1 and TRBJ1-5, with TRBD1 matching over 10 bases. This CDR3 comprises 14 residues. The germline gives CDR1 SGHRS, CDR2 YFSETQ. After removal of 4 bases from V and 5 bases from J, the junction contained 3 bases not matched to a gene. The CDR3 is CASSRGTGDQPQHF. The CDR3 DNA reads as TGCGCCAGCAGCCGGGGGACAGGGGATCAGCCCCAGCATTTT.

The V and J genes are TRBV14 and TRBJ1-2, with D unresolved. There are 14 residues in the CDR3. The germline CDR1 and CDR2 sequences are SGHDN and FVKESK. V shed 5 bases and J shed 0 bases, with 10 bases lying between them. The CDR3: CASSLSVANYGYTF. The CDR3 DNA is TGTGCCAGCAGCTTGTCCGTAGCTAACTATGGCTACACCTTC.

This rearrangement joins TRBV5-1 to TRBJ1-6, with D perhaps matching TRBD1 (5 bases). The V end was cut by 0 bases, the J end by 8 bases, with 15 bases between. This CDR3 spans 16 amino acids. Germline CDR1 reads SGHRS; CDR2 reads YFSETQ. CDR3 DNA sequence: TGCGCCAGCAGCTTGGTAGGGGCACGGTTTTATTCACCCCTCCACTTT. Protein sequence: CASSLVGARFYSPLHF.

The CDR3 protein is CASSGDRELGNQPQHF. The CDR3, as DNA: TGTGCCAGCAGTGGCGACAGGGAACTAGGCAATCAGCCCCAGCATTTT. V gene TRBV6-6 combines with J gene TRBJ1-5; TRBD1 matches at 7 bases. CDR1 is MNHNY, CDR2 SVGAGI, per germline (reference sequence). The CDR3 totals 16 residues. Losses at the gene ends were 5 bases for V and 2 bases for J; bases not matched to a gene: 9.

This chain joins TRBV29-1 and TRBJ1-2; D gene unclear. V was pared by 3 bases and J by 7 bases, with 12 bases between. The CDR3 sequence is 12 residues long. The germline V gene has CDR1 SQVTM and CDR2 ANQGSEA. CDR3 loop: CSVDRQYGGYTF. The CDR3 region has the DNA TGCAGCGTTGATCGCCAGTACGGTGGCTACACCTTC. The variable domain in full, with the rest retrieved from reference TRBV29-1 and TRBJ1-2, is SAVISQKPSRDICQRGTSLTIQCQVDSQVTMMFWYRQQPGQSLTLIATANQGSEATYESGFVIDKFPISRPNLTFSTLTVSNMSPEDSSIYLCSVDRQYGGYTFGSGTRLTVV.